Listed below are T cell receptor beta chains from one sample, sequenced in a study of cytomegalovirus exposure and HLA in healthy donors. Here immunoSEQ multiplex PCR was the method, and the copy in TCRdb shows in-frame clones only, minus some. The data show around 130,000 clones, roughly 70% seen once. Material for sequencing was PBMCs. The receptors here all came from a man in his forties in good health and CMV-seropositive. The CDR3 runs from the conserved cysteine through the conserved F or W. Fields, in order: CDR3 DNA, CDR3 protein, D gene, V gene, clone size, J gene. A D gene is named only where the DNA matches it firmly. Clone size is stated in some rows and not others, as once, few, many or a class when expanded.

CDR3nt: TGTGCCAGCAGTGAGGCTAGCGGGGGGGCCGGAACCGGGGAGCTGTTTTTT
CDR3aa: CASSEASGGAGTGELFF
d_gene: TRBD2
v_gene: TRBV25-1
abundance: NA
j_gene: TRBJ2-2

CDR3nt: TGTGCTAGTGGTTTGGGGTTACAGGGGGCGCGGTCAGAGACCCAGTACTTC
CDR3aa: CASGLGLQGARSETQYF
d_gene: TRBD1
v_gene: TRBV12-5
abundance: NA
j_gene: TRBJ2-5

CDR3nt: TGTGCCAGCACCTTTCCAGGGGTTAGTGGAAACACCATATATTTT
CDR3aa: CASTFPGVSGNTIYF
d_gene: NA
v_gene: TRBV28
abundance: once
j_gene: TRBJ1-3

CDR3nt: TGTGCCAGCAGGGAGGGATTTGAAGCTTTCTTT
CDR3aa: CASREGFEAFF
d_gene: NA
v_gene: TRBV28
abundance: few
j_gene: TRBJ1-1

CDR3nt: TGTGCCAGCACCCCAGTGGCAGGCTACGAGCAGTACTTC
CDR3aa: CASTPVAGYEQYF
d_gene: NA
v_gene: TRBV6-1
abundance: NA
j_gene: TRBJ2-7

CDR3nt: TGTGCCAGCAGTTTAATTGGGGCAGGTGCTAATGAAAAACTGTTTTTT
CDR3aa: CASSLIGAGANEKLFF
d_gene: NA
v_gene: TRBV28
abundance: NA
j_gene: TRBJ1-4

CDR3nt: TGTGCCAGCAGCAGACAGGGGAATCAGCCCCAGCATTTT
CDR3aa: CASSRQGNQPQHF
d_gene: TRBD1
v_gene: TRBV6-5
abundance: once
j_gene: TRBJ1-5

CDR3nt: TGTGCCTGGAGAACAGAAGAGACCCAGTACTTC
CDR3aa: CAWRTEETQYF
d_gene: NA
v_gene: TRBV30
abundance: NA
j_gene: TRBJ2-5

CDR3nt: TGTGCCAGCAGCTCGGGGGGGAACCTCGAAAAACTGTTTTTT
CDR3aa: CASSSGGNLEKLFF
d_gene: NA
v_gene: TRBV7-9
abundance: once
j_gene: TRBJ1-4

CDR3nt: TGTGCCAGCCGGGGGGGTTCTAGCGGGGGAACAGATACGCAGTATTTT
CDR3aa: CASRGGSSGGTDTQYF
d_gene: TRBD2
v_gene: TRBV2
abundance: NA
j_gene: TRBJ2-3

CDR3nt: TGTGCCAGCAGCACGTTCCCAGCGACTAGCACAGATACGCAGTATTTT
CDR3aa: CASSTFPATSTDTQYF
d_gene: NA
v_gene: TRBV5-6
abundance: NA
j_gene: TRBJ2-3

CDR3nt: TGTGCCAGTAGTATTTTGGGGGACAGCTCCTACGAGCAGTACTTC
CDR3aa: CASSILGDSSYEQYF
d_gene: TRBD1
v_gene: TRBV19
abundance: NA
j_gene: TRBJ2-7

CDR3nt: TGTGCCAGCAGTCTAACAGGGGGCAAGGGCGAGCAGTACTTC
CDR3aa: CASSLTGGKGEQYF
d_gene: TRBD1
v_gene: TRBV28
abundance: NA
j_gene: TRBJ2-7

CDR3nt: TGTGCCAGTAGTATAGATCTAGGTGCGGACTACGAGCAGTACTTC
CDR3aa: CASSIDLGADYEQYF
d_gene: NA
v_gene: TRBV19
abundance: NA
j_gene: TRBJ2-7

CDR3nt: TGTGCCAGCAGCCCAGCGGGTACAGGGGCCCTCAACACTGAAGCTTTCTTT
CDR3aa: CASSPAGTGALNTEAFF
d_gene: TRBD1
v_gene: TRBV7-9
abundance: NA
j_gene: TRBJ1-1

CDR3nt: TGTGCCAGCAGCCCCGGGGAGGGCTGGATCCGCTATGGCTACACCTTC
CDR3aa: CASSPGEGWIRYGYTF
d_gene: NA
v_gene: TRBV7-9
abundance: NA
j_gene: TRBJ1-2

CDR3nt: TGCGCCAGCAGCCAGGCGGACAGGGCGAAGACTGAAGCTTTCTTT
CDR3aa: CASSQADRAKTEAFF
d_gene: TRBD1
v_gene: TRBV4-1
abundance: NA
j_gene: TRBJ1-1

CDR3nt: TGTGCCATCAGTGACGGGTTCTACACTGAAGCTTTCTTT
CDR3aa: CAISDGFYTEAFF
d_gene: NA
v_gene: TRBV10-3
abundance: NA
j_gene: TRBJ1-1

CDR3nt: TGCAGCGTCCAACAGGGGGGAGAGACCCAGTACTTC
CDR3aa: CSVQQGGETQYF
d_gene: TRBD1
v_gene: TRBV29-1
abundance: NA
j_gene: TRBJ2-5

CDR3nt: TGCGCCAGCAGCTTAGGTTCTGAGGCCCGGAGTTCACCCCTCCACTTT
CDR3aa: CASSLGSEARSSPLHF
d_gene: NA
v_gene: TRBV5-1
abundance: NA
j_gene: TRBJ1-6

CDR3nt: TGCAGCGTTGTGCTAACAGGGGTCCATCAGCCCCAGCATTTT
CDR3aa: CSVVLTGVHQPQHF
d_gene: TRBD1
v_gene: TRBV29-1
abundance: NA
j_gene: TRBJ1-5

CDR3nt: TGTGCCAGCAGCCCACAAACCGGGGAGCTGTTTTTT
CDR3aa: CASSPQTGELFF
d_gene: NA
v_gene: TRBV11-3
abundance: few
j_gene: TRBJ2-2

CDR3nt: TGCGCCAGCAGGGCCCGGGGCACAGATACGCAGTATTTT
CDR3aa: CASRARGTDTQYF
d_gene: NA
v_gene: TRBV23-1
abundance: NA
j_gene: TRBJ2-3

CDR3nt: TGTGCCAGCGGTACCTTCGGGGACAGAGATACGCAGTATTTT
CDR3aa: CASGTFGDRDTQYF
d_gene: TRBD1
v_gene: TRBV25-1
abundance: NA
j_gene: TRBJ2-3

CDR3nt: TGTGCCAGCAACAGACAGGGGGACTATGGCTACACCTTC
CDR3aa: CASNRQGDYGYTF
d_gene: TRBD1
v_gene: TRBV5-5
abundance: NA
j_gene: TRBJ1-2

CDR3nt: TGTGCCAGCAGCCAGGTGGGCAATGAGCAGTTCTTC
CDR3aa: CASSQVGNEQFF
d_gene: NA
v_gene: TRBV2
abundance: NA
j_gene: TRBJ2-1

CDR3nt: TGTGCCAGCAGCTTAGGGGCTTTGCAATCCGATACGCAGTATTTT
CDR3aa: CASSLGALQSDTQYF
d_gene: NA
v_gene: TRBV5-8
abundance: NA
j_gene: TRBJ2-3

CDR3nt: TGTGCCAGTAGTTGGACAGTCACAGATACGCAGTATTTT
CDR3aa: CASSWTVTDTQYF
d_gene: NA
v_gene: TRBV19
abundance: NA
j_gene: TRBJ2-3

CDR3nt: TGTGCCAGCAGTGCCCGGACAGGAGCGAACACCGGGGAGCTGTTTTTT
CDR3aa: CASSARTGANTGELFF
d_gene: TRBD1
v_gene: TRBV6-1
abundance: NA
j_gene: TRBJ2-2

CDR3nt: TGTGCCAGTAGTATGGCAGGGCGAGTAAACACCATATATTTT
CDR3aa: CASSMAGRVNTIYF
d_gene: NA
v_gene: TRBV19
abundance: NA
j_gene: TRBJ1-3

CDR3nt: TGTGCCAGCAGCCCCAGAGGGGGCGATGAGCAGTTCTTC
CDR3aa: CASSPRGGDEQFF
d_gene: TRBD1
v_gene: TRBV7-9
abundance: NA
j_gene: TRBJ2-1

CDR3nt: TGTGCCAGCAGCTTAACAGGGGGGACTTCTGGAAACACCATATATTTT
CDR3aa: CASSLTGGTSGNTIYF
d_gene: TRBD1
v_gene: TRBV5-5
abundance: NA
j_gene: TRBJ1-3

CDR3nt: TGTGCCAGCAGCCAGCGACAGGGGGCTGGAAACACCATATATTTT
CDR3aa: CASSQRQGAGNTIYF
d_gene: TRBD1
v_gene: TRBV27
abundance: NA
j_gene: TRBJ1-3

CDR3nt: TGTGCCAGCAGCTATCGACTAGCGGGGGGCTACGAGCAGTACTTC
CDR3aa: CASSYRLAGGYEQYF
d_gene: TRBD2
v_gene: TRBV7-2
abundance: NA
j_gene: TRBJ2-7

CDR3nt: TGTGCCAGCAGTCGCTGGACTAGCGGGAGTGGCGGGGAGCTGTTTTTT
CDR3aa: CASSRWTSGSGGELFF
d_gene: TRBD2
v_gene: TRBV27
abundance: NA
j_gene: TRBJ2-2

CDR3nt: TGTGCCAGTAGCAGGGACTATGGCTACACCTTC
CDR3aa: CASSRDYGYTF
d_gene: NA
v_gene: TRBV6-1
abundance: NA
j_gene: TRBJ1-2

CDR3nt: TGTGCCACCAGCAGAGACGGAACTGGGGGGGCGGCCGGCTACACCTTC
CDR3aa: CATSRDGTGGAAGYTF
d_gene: NA
v_gene: TRBV15
abundance: few
j_gene: TRBJ1-2

CDR3nt: TGTGCCAGCAGTGAATACATGACAGGGGGGGCCTACGAGCAGTACTTC
CDR3aa: CASSEYMTGGAYEQYF
d_gene: TRBD1
v_gene: TRBV2
abundance: NA
j_gene: TRBJ2-7

CDR3nt: TGTGCCAGCATGTCTTCCAGTGGCACTGAAGCTTTCTTT
CDR3aa: CASMSSSGTEAFF
d_gene: NA
v_gene: TRBV6-1
abundance: NA
j_gene: TRBJ1-1

CDR3nt: TGTGCCAGCAGTGAATCGGGCGGGAGGGGGCGTGAAAAACTGTTTTTT
CDR3aa: CASSESGGRGREKLFF
d_gene: TRBD1
v_gene: TRBV25-1
abundance: NA
j_gene: TRBJ1-4

CDR3nt: TGTGCCAGTAGTATGGGACAGGGTATCGATGGCTACACCTTC
CDR3aa: CASSMGQGIDGYTF
d_gene: TRBD1
v_gene: TRBV19
abundance: NA
j_gene: TRBJ1-2

CDR3nt: TGTGCCAGCAGTGAAGCGGGACTAACTACCCAAGAGACCCAGTACTTC
CDR3aa: CASSEAGLTTQETQYF
d_gene: TRBD2
v_gene: TRBV6-1
abundance: few
j_gene: TRBJ2-5

CDR3nt: TGCGCCAGCAGCTTGGAAGGGGGCCTAAGCGCAAAGGGAGAAAAACTGTTTTTT
CDR3aa: CASSLEGGLSAKGEKLFF
d_gene: TRBD1
v_gene: TRBV5-1
abundance: few
j_gene: TRBJ1-4

CDR3nt: TGTGCCAGCAGTTCTGGGTTAGGACTTAGTTCCTACGAGCAGTACTTC
CDR3aa: CASSSGLGLSSYEQYF
d_gene: NA
v_gene: TRBV27
abundance: NA
j_gene: TRBJ2-7

CDR3nt: TGTGCCAGCACCCAGGGGTGTGAGCAGTTCTTC
CDR3aa: CASTQGCEQFF
d_gene: NA
v_gene: TRBV6-5
abundance: NA
j_gene: TRBJ2-1

CDR3nt: TGTGCCAGCAGCTCCCGACTCCAATACAATGAGCAGTTCTTC
CDR3aa: CASSSRLQYNEQFF
d_gene: NA
v_gene: TRBV7-6
abundance: NA
j_gene: TRBJ2-1

CDR3nt: TGTGCCAGCAGGCCACCGGAAATAGCGCCGTATACGCAGTATTTT
CDR3aa: CASRPPEIAPYTQYF
d_gene: NA
v_gene: TRBV9
abundance: NA
j_gene: TRBJ2-3

CDR3nt: TGCGCCAGCAGTGTAGGAGACAGGTCCCCACTTTTTTACAATGAGCAGTTCTTC
CDR3aa: CASSVGDRSPLFYNEQFF
d_gene: NA
v_gene: TRBV10-2
abundance: NA
j_gene: TRBJ2-1

CDR3nt: TGTGCCAGTTTGTCTGAAACAGGGCACTATGGCTACACCTTC
CDR3aa: CASLSETGHYGYTF
d_gene: NA
v_gene: TRBV19
abundance: NA
j_gene: TRBJ1-2

CDR3nt: TGCGCCAGCAGCCCACTCGGGCACGGCGGGAGCTCCTACGAGCAGTACTTC
CDR3aa: CASSPLGHGGSSYEQYF
d_gene: TRBD2
v_gene: TRBV4-1
abundance: NA
j_gene: TRBJ2-7

CDR3nt: TGTGCCAGCAGCCCACCCCTTGGAGGGATACTAGCGGGGGTGTACTTC
CDR3aa: CASSPPLGGILAGVYF
d_gene: TRBD2
v_gene: TRBV7-9
abundance: NA
j_gene: TRBJ2-7

CDR3nt: TGCGCCAGCAGCTTGGGGGGGGGCAGGACTGAAGCTTTCTTT
CDR3aa: CASSLGGGRTEAFF
d_gene: NA
v_gene: TRBV5-1
abundance: NA
j_gene: TRBJ1-1

CDR3nt: TGTGCCAGCAGCCACACAGGGAATAGCAATCAGCCCCAGCATTTT
CDR3aa: CASSHTGNSNQPQHF
d_gene: NA
v_gene: TRBV7-9
abundance: NA
j_gene: TRBJ1-5